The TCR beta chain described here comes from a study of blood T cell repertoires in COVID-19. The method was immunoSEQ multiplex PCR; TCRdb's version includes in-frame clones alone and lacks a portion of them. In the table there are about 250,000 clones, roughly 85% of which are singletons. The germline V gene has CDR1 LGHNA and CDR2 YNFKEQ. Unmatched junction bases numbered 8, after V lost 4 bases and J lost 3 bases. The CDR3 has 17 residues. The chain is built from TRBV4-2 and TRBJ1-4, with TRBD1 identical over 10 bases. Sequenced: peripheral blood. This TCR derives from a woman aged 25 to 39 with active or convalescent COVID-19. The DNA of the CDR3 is TGTGCCAGCAGCCGACAGGGGGCAGGGTCGGCTAATGAAAAACTGTTTTTT. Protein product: CASSRQGAGSANEKLFF.